One sample yielded the 2 T cell receptor beta chains listed below, sequenced in a study of shared clonotypes between healthy human individuals. Sequenced by immunoSEQ multiplex PCR; TCRdb stores in-frame clones only, minus some. The sample shows about 1 million clones, around 75% of them seen only once. Material for sequencing was memory CD4+ T cells sorted from blood. Stated subset: CD45RA-negative fraction. The receptors stem from a man aged 18 to 29 in good health.

This clone was counted only a few times. The chain couples TRBV5-1 to TRBJ2-5; D is possibly TRBD1 (7 bases). The V end lost 4 bases, the J end lost 4 bases, and 20 bases lay between the germline ends. This CDR3 region has 16 residues. Germline V gene lookup returns CDR1 SGHRS and CDR2 YFSETQ. CDR3 bases: TGCGCCAGCAGCCTACGCGCCAGGGGGGCATCAGAGACCCAGTACTTC. It specifies CASSLRARGASETQYF.

This clone was found a few times. The chain recombines TRBV19 with TRBJ2-1; the match to TRBD2 covers 8 bases. V dropped 3 bases and J dropped 6; count of bases not matched to a gene: 10. The CDR3 has 16 residues. CDR1 is LNHDA, CDR2 SQIVND, per germline (reference sequence). DNA for the CDR3: TGTGCCAGTAGTATGATAGCGGGGACCCTTGGCAATGAGCAGTTCTTC. Protein product: CASSMIAGTLGNEQFF.